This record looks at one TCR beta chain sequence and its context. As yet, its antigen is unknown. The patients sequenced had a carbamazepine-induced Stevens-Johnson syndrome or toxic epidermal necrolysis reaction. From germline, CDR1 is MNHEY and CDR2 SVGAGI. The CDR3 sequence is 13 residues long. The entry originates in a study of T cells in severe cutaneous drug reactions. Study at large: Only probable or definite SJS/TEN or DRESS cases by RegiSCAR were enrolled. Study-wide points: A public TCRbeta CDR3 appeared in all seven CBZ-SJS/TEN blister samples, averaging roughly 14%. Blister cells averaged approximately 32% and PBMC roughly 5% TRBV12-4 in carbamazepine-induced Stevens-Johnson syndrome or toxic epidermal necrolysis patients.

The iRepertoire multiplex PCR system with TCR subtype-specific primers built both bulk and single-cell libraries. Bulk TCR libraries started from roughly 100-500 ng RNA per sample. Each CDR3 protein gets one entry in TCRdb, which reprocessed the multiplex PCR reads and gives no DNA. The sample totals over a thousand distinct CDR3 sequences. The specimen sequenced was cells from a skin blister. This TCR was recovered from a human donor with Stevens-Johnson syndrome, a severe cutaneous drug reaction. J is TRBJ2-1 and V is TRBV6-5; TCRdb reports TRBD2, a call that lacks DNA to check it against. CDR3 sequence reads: CAIRGPGRNEQFF.